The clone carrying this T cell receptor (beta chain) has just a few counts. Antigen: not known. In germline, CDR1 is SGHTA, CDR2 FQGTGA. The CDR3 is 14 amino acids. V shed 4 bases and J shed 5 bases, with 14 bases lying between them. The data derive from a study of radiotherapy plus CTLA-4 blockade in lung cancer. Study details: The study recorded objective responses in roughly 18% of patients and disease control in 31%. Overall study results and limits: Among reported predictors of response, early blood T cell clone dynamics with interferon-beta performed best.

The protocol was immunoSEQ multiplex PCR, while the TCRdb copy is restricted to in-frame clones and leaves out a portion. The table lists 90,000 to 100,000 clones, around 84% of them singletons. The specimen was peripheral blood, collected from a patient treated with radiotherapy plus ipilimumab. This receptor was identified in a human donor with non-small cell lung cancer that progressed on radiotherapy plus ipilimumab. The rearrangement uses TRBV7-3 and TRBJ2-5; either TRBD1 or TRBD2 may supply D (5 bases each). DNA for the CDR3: TGTGCCAGCAGCTCCCACCGGGACGACGAGACCCAGTACTTC. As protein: CASSSHRDDETQYF.